This is a list of T cell receptor beta chains from one sample in a study of cytotoxic CD8 clonotypes in ibrutinib-treated CLL. Method: immunoSEQ multiplex PCR; TCRdb's copy keeps in-frame clones and lacks some. The sample has around 30,000 clones; approximately 57% are singletons. Sequencing used PBMCs, obtained before ibrutinib treatment. These TCRs come from a human donor with chronic lymphocytic leukemia. The conserved cysteine and the conserved F or W are not part of the CDR3 here. A row's size may be missing; if present it is once, few, many or a size class.

size: NA; J: TRBJ2-5; V: TRBV5-1; CDR3: ASSLGVNYQETQY
size: NA; J: TRBJ1-1; V: TRBV27; CDR3: ASRSGGATNTEAF
size: NA; J: TRBJ1-5; V: TRBV18; CDR3: ASSPNSNQPQH
size: NA; J: TRBJ2-7; V: TRBV7-6; CDR3: ASSLFGQGYEQY
size: NA; J: TRBJ2-7; V: TRBV7-6; CDR3: ASSLERMGYEQY
size: NA; J: TRBJ2-2; V: TRBV29-1; CDR3: SVVDTGELF
size: NA; J: TRBJ2-1; V: TRBV4-3; CDR3: ASSQSGRIYNEQF
size: NA; J: TRBJ1-2; V: TRBV20-1; CDR3: SAYGYT
size: once; J: TRBJ2-7; V: TRBV19; CDR3: ASSPELGGRYEQY
size: NA; J: TRBJ1-6; V: TRBV27; CDR3: ASRFHTYNSPLH
size: medium-sized; J: TRBJ2-1; V: TRBV4-1; CDR3: ASSQASGTLYNEQF
size: NA; J: TRBJ1-2; V: TRBV5-1; CDR3: ASSLEGQGTYGYT
size: NA; J: TRBJ2-3; V: TRBV19; CDR3: ASSWVGTSILDTQY
size: NA; J: TRBJ2-1; V: TRBV7-8; CDR3: ASSLGTDNEQF
size: few; J: TRBJ2-7; V: TRBV6-5; CDR3: ASRLRRTGISYEQY
size: NA; J: TRBJ2-5; V: TRBV5-4; CDR3: ASSLDSGGLGETQY
size: NA; J: TRBJ2-7; V: TRBV19; CDR3: ASRWTEDYEQY
size: few; J: TRBJ2-2; V: TRBV7-3; CDR3: ASSPNRGRTGELF
size: NA; J: TRBJ1-5; V: TRBV7-9; CDR3: ASSLWTGLGNQPQH
size: NA; J: TRBJ2-7; V: TRBV9; CDR3: ASSVEGGWGYEQY
size: few; J: TRBJ2-7; V: TRBV28; CDR3: ASSRTALEQY
size: NA; J: TRBJ1-1; V: TRBV19; CDR3: ASSSTGATEAF
size: few; J: TRBJ1-5; V: TRBV11-2; CDR3: ASSPGLNQPQH
size: few; J: TRBJ2-4; V: TRBV11-3; CDR3: ASSSPGTQVQY
size: NA; J: TRBJ2-5; V: TRBV5-1; CDR3: ASSLVAGGPRETQY
size: few; J: TRBJ1-3; V: TRBV25-1; CDR3: ASSSAASGNTIY
size: NA; J: TRBJ2-7; V: TRBV19; CDR3: ASSRRGSRSYEQY
size: once; J: TRBJ1-2; V: TRBV5-4; CDR3: ASSRPDRNYGYT
size: NA; J: TRBJ2-1; V: TRBV6-5; CDR3: ASSYGGSSYNEQF
size: NA; J: TRBJ2-1; V: TRBV6-1; CDR3: ASSEGVTSGLYNEQF
size: NA; J: TRBJ2-1; V: TRBV6-1; CDR3: ASTLLAGAYNEQF
size: NA; J: TRBJ2-5; V: TRBV7-9; CDR3: ASGTALVTQY
size: NA; J: TRBJ1-6; V: TRBV4-1; CDR3: ASSQRTGDYNSPLH
size: NA; J: TRBJ2-1; V: TRBV7-3; CDR3: ASSPGLAGAQEQF
size: NA; J: TRBJ2-3; V: TRBV9; CDR3: ASSVGGPTDTQY
size: NA; J: TRBJ2-7; V: TRBV18; CDR3: ASSPPGIGAYEQY
size: once; J: TRBJ2-6; V: TRBV18; CDR3: ASSPGTGGSGANVLT
size: NA; J: TRBJ2-3; V: TRBV9; CDR3: ASSVAGTTGTSTDTQY